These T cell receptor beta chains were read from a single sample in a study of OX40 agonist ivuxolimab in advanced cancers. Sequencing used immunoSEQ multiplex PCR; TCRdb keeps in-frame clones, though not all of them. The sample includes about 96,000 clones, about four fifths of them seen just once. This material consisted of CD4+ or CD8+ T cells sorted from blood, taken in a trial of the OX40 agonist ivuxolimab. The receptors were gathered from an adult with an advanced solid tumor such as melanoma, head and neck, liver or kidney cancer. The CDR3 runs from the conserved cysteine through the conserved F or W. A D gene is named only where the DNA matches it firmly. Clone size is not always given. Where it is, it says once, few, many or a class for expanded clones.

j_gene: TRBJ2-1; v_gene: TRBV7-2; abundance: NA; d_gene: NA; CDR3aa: CASSPPGDYNEQFF; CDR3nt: TGTGCCAGCAGCCCCCCGGGGGACTACAATGAGCAGTTCTTC
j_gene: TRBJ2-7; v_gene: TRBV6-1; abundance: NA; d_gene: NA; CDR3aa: CASSARGWANEQYF; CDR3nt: TGTGCCAGCAGTGCCAGGGGTTGGGCTAACGAGCAGTACTTC
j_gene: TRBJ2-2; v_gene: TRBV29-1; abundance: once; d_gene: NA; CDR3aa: CSVENGGLNTGELFF; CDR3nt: TGCAGCGTAGAAAACGGGGGGCTGAACACCGGGGAGCTGTTTTTT
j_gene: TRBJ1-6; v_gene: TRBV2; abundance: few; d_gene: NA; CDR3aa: CASSGQPGPRTPLHF; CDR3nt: TGTGCCAGCAGTGGTCAGCCTGGGCCTCGAACGCCCCTCCACTTT
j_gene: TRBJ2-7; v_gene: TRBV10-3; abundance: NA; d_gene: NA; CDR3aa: CAIGVPMSEQYF; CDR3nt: TGTGCCATCGGAGTTCCTATGAGCGAGCAGTACTTC
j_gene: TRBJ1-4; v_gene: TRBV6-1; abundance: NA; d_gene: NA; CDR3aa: CASTPAGGSGEKLFF; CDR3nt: TGTGCCAGCACCCCCGCGGGGGGATCTGGGGAAAAACTGTTTTTT
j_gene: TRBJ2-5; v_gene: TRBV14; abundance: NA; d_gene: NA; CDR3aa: CASSHPDTVTLETQYF; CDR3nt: TGTGCCAGCAGCCACCCCGACACAGTTACCTTAGAGACCCAGTACTTC
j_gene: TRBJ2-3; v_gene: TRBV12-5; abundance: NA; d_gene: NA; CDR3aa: CASGLVEADTQYF; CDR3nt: TGTGCTAGTGGTTTGGTAGAGGCAGATACGCAGTATTTT
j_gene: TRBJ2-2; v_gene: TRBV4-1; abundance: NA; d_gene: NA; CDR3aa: CASSQEAGELFF; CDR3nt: TGCGCCAGCAGCCAAGAAGCCGGGGAGCTGTTTTTT
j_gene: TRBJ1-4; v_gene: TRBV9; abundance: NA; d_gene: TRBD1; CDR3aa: CASSGGQGPNEKLFF; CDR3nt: TGTGCCAGCAGCGGGGGACAGGGGCCCAATGAAAAACTGTTTTTT
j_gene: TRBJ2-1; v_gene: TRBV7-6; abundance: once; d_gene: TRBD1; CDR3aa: CASSLDYRGNEQFF; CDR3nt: TGTGCCAGCAGCTTAGATTACAGGGGGAATGAGCAGTTCTTC
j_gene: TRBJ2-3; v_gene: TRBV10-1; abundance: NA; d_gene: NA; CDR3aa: CASSRDHYTTDTQYF; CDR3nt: TGCGCCAGCAGTAGGGACCACTATACCACAGATACGCAGTATTTT
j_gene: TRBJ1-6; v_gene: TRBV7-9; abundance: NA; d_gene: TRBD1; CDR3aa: CASSFGQGGSPLHF; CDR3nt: TGTGCCAGCAGCTTCGGACAGGGAGGATCACCCCTCCACTTT
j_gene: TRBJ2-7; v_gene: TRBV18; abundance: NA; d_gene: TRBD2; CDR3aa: CASSPSPGGIYEQYF; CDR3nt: TGTGCCAGCTCACCCTCTCCGGGGGGTATTTATGAGCAGTACTTC
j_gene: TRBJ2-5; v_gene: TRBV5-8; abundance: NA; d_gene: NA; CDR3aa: CASRQTAGAAETQYF; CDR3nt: TGTGCCAGCAGACAGACCGCGGGGGCAGCAGAGACCCAGTACTTC
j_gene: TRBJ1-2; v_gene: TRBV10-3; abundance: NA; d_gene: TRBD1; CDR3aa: CAISETGGHGYTF; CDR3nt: TGTGCCATCAGTGAGACAGGGGGCCATGGCTACACCTTC
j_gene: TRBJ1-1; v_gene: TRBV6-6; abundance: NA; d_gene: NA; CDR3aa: CASSGPGGGAFF; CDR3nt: TGTGCCAGCAGTGGCCCCGGCGGAGGGGCTTTCTTT
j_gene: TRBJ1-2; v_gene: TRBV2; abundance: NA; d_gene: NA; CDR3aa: CARRASSYGYTF; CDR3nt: TGTGCCCGACGGGCCTCGAGCTATGGCTACACCTTC
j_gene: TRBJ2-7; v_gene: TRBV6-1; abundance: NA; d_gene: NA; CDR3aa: CASSERERRASEQYF; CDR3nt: TGTGCCAGCAGTGAAAGGGAGCGAAGGGCGTCCGAGCAGTACTTC
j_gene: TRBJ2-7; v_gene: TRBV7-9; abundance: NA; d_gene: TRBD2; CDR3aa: CASSLDGTSGAFSYEQYF; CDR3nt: TGTGCCAGCAGCTTGGACGGGACTAGCGGGGCGTTCTCCTACGAGCAGTACTTC
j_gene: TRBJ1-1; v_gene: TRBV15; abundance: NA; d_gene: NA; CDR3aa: CATSGTGGTEAFF; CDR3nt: TGTGCCACCAGCGGCACGGGGGGTACTGAAGCTTTCTTT
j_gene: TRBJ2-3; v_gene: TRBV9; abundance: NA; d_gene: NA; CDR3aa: CASSVASVTDTQYF; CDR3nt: TGTGCCAGCAGCGTAGCGTCAGTAACAGATACGCAGTATTTT
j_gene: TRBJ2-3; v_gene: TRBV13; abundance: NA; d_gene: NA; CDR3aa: CASSLVAGQRADTQYF; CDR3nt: TGTGCCAGCAGCTTAGTCGCAGGACAGCGGGCAGATACGCAGTATTTT
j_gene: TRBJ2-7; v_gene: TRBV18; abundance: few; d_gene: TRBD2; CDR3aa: CASSPLPGTSGRFRNEQYF; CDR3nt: TGTGCCAGCTCACCACTTCCCGGGACTAGCGGGAGGTTTAGGAACGAGCAGTACTTC
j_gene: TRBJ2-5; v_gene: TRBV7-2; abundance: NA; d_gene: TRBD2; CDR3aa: CASSFSSGQETQYF; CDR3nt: TGTGCCAGCAGTTTCTCTAGCGGGCAAGAGACCCAGTACTTC
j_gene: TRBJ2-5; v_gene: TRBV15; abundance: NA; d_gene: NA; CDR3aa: CATSRDGGISGETQYF; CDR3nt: TGTGCCACCAGCAGAGACGGCGGGATATCAGGGGAGACCCAGTACTTC
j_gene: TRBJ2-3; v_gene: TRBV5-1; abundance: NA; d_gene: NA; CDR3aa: CASSYGGTSTDTQYF; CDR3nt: TGCGCCAGCAGCTACGGAGGTACTAGCACAGATACGCAGTATTTT
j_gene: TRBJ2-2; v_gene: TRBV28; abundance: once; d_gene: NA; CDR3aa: CASRHAPGELFF; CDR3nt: TGTGCCAGCAGGCATGCTCCCGGGGAGCTGTTTTTT
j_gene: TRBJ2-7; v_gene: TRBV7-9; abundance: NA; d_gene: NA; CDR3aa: CASSARLGGEQYF; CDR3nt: TGTGCCAGCAGCGCCAGACTAGGAGGTGAGCAGTACTTC
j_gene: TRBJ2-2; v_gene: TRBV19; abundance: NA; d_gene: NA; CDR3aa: CASSMATNTGELFF; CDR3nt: TGTGCCAGTAGTATGGCCACGAACACCGGGGAGCTGTTTTTT
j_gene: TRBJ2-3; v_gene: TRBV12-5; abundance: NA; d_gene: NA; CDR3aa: CASGLGGTLDTQYF; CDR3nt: TGTGCTAGTGGTTTGGGGGGGACTCTAGATACGCAGTATTTT
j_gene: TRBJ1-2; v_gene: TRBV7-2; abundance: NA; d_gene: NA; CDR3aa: CASSLGGAGYTF; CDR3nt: TGTGCCAGCAGCTTAGGTGGGGCTGGCTACACCTTC
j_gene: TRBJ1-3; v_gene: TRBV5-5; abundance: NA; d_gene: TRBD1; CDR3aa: CASSFDWTGGNTIYF; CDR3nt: TGTGCCAGCAGCTTTGATTGGACAGGAGGAAACACCATATATTTT
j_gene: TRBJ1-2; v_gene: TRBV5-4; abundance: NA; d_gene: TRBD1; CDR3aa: CASSPGQGGRGVYGYTF; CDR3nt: TGTGCCAGCAGCCCGGGACAGGGCGGGCGAGGGGTTTATGGCTACACCTTC
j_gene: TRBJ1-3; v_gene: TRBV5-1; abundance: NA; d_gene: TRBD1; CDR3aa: CASSGQGPGNTIYF; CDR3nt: TGCGCCAGCAGCGGACAGGGTCCCGGAAACACCATATATTTT
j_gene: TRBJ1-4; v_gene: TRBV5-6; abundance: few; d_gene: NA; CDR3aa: CASSLKALGGEKLFF; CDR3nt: TGTGCCAGCAGCTTGAAAGCCTTAGGGGGTGAAAAACTGTTTTTT
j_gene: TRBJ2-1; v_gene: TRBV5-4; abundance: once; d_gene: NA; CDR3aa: CASSLDGSYNEQFF; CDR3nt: TGTGCCAGCAGCTTGGACGGCTCCTACAATGAGCAGTTCTTC
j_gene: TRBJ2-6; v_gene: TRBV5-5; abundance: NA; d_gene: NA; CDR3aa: CASSLARGSGANVLTF; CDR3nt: TGTGCCAGCAGCTTGGCGCGGGGCTCTGGGGCCAACGTCCTGACTTTC
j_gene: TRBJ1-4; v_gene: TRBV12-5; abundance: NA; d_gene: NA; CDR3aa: CASGLELGEKLFF; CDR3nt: TGTGCTAGTGGTTTGGAGTTGGGGGAAAAACTGTTTTTT
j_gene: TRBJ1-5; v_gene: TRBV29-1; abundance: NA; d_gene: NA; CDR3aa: CSARGGNNQPQHF; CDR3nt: TGCAGCGCAAGGGGGGGGAACAATCAGCCCCAGCATTTT
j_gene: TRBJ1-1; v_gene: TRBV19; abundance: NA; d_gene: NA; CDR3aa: CASSIRGRTEAFF; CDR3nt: TGTGCCAGTAGTATCAGGGGCAGGACTGAAGCTTTCTTT
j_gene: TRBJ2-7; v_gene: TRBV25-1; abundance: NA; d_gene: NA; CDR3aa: CASSDTDHFNYEQYF; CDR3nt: TGTGCCAGCAGTGACACTGATCATTTTAACTACGAGCAGTACTTC
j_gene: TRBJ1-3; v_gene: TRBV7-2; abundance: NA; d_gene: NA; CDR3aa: CASSLIGTNSGNTIYF; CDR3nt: TGTGCCAGCAGCTTAATCGGGACAAACTCTGGAAACACCATATATTTT
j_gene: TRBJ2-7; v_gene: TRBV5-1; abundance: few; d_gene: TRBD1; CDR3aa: CASSSGTGGTLTYEQYF; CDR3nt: TGCGCCAGCAGCTCCGGGACAGGGGGCACCCTGACGTACGAGCAGTACTTC
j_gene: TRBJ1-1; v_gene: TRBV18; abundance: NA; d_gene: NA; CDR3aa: CASSPAGLNTEAFF; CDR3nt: TGTGCCAGCTCACCCGCCGGTCTGAACACTGAAGCTTTCTTT
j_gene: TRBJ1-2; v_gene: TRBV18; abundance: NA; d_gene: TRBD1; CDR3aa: CASSPDRGVNYGYTF; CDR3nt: TGTGCCAGCTCACCCGACAGGGGGGTCAACTATGGCTACACCTTC
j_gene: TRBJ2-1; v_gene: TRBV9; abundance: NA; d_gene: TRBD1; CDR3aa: CASSRQGARNEQFF; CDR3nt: TGTGCCAGCAGCAGACAGGGGGCAAGGAATGAGCAGTTCTTC
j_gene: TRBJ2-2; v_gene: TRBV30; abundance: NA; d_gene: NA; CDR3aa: CAWSDIQGRTGELFF; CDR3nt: TGTGCCTGGAGCGATATACAGGGACGGACCGGGGAGCTGTTTTTT
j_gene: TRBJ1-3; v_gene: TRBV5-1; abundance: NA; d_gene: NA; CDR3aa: CASSPGAGTHSGNTIYF; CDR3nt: TGCGCCAGCAGCCCAGGCGCCGGGACACACTCTGGAAACACCATATATTTT
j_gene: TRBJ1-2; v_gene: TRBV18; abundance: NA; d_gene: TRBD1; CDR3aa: CASSPAGGQNYGYTF; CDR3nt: TGTGCCAGCTCACCGGCAGGGGGGCAGAACTATGGCTACACCTTC
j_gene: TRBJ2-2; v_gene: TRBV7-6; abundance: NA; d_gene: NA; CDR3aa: CASSPYGPRNTGELFF; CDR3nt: TGTGCCAGCAGCCCCTATGGCCCCCGGAACACCGGGGAGCTGTTTTTT
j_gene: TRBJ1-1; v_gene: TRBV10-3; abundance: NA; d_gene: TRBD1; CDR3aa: CAISEERTGRTGNTEAFF; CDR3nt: TGTGCCATCAGTGAGGAGAGGACAGGGAGGACTGGTAACACTGAAGCTTTCTTT
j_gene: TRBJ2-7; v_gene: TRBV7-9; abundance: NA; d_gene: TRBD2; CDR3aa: CASSPGLAAFYEQYF; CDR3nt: TGTGCCAGCAGCCCCGGACTAGCGGCCTTCTACGAGCAGTACTTC
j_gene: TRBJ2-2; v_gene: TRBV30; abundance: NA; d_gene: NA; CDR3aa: CAWRKRPEAGELFF; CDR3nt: TGTGCCTGGAGGAAAAGACCAGAGGCCGGGGAGCTGTTTTTT
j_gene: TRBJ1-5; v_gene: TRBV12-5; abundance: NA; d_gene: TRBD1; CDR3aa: CASGLDRGNQPQHF; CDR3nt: TGTGCTAGTGGTCTCGACAGGGGGAATCAGCCCCAGCATTTT
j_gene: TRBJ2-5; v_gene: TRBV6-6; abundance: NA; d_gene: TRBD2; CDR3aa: CASMLAGYEETQYF; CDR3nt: TGTGCCAGCATGCTAGCGGGATATGAAGAGACCCAGTACTTC
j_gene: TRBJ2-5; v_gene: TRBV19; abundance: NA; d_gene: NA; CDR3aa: CASDDWRDTKGFAQYF; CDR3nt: TGTGCCAGTGATGATTGGAGGGACACAAAGGGTTTTGCCCAGTACTTC
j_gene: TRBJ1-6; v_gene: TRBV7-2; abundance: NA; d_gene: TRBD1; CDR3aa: CASRGQGLGSPLHF; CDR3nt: TGTGCCAGCAGAGGACAGGGGTTAGGATCACCCCTCCACTTT
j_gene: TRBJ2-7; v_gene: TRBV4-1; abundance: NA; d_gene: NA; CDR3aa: CASSPLPADEQYF; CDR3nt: TGCGCCAGCAGCCCCCTACCAGCGGATGAGCAGTACTTC
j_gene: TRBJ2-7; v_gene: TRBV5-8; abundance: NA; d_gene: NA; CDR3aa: CASSFRGEQYF; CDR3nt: TGTGCCAGCAGCTTCAGGGGCGAGCAGTACTTC